This T cell receptor (beta chain) is from a study of Graves' ophthalmopathy and Graves' hyperthyroidism. As for the study in general: No progression to ophthalmopathy over 18 months defined stable hyperthyroidism.

Germline assignment: CDR1 LNHDA and CDR2 SQIVND (reference sequence). The CDR3 consists of 13 residues. Trimming pared 4 bases from V and 6 bases from J, leaving 10 bases between. Ineligible for inclusion were patients with other autoimmune diseases, uncontrolled infections, pregnancy or lactation. The study's findings and limits: In blood, most expanded thyroid clonotypes above 0.001 frequency were also detected.

A word on this clonotype: Its antigen is still unknown.

Amplifying from RNA transcripts, the study obtained TCR beta CDR3 regions. The library came from an HTBI-primed first-round RT-PCR and a second-round multiplex PCR. A single record per CDR3 protein comes from TCRdb applying MiXCR to the multiplex PCR reads. This table has some 1.1 million distinct CDR3 sequences, about two fifths appearing once. The receptor comes from an adult man with Graves' hyperthyroidism. Sequencing was performed on peripheral blood or thyroid tissue (not recorded which). This chain joins TRBV19 and TRBJ2-1, with D possibly TRBD2 on 5 matching bases. The CDR3 DNA is TGTGCCAGTAGTACCGGACTCTTCAATGAGCAGTTCTTC. The encoded protein is CASSTGLFNEQFF. Full variable domain (missing parts from reference TRBV19 and TRBJ2-1): DGGITQSPKYLFRKEGQNVTLSCEQNLNHDAMYWYRQDPGQGLRLIYYSQIVNDFQKGDIAEGYSVSREKKESFPLTVTSAQKNPTAFYLCASSTGLFNEQFFGPGTRLTVL.